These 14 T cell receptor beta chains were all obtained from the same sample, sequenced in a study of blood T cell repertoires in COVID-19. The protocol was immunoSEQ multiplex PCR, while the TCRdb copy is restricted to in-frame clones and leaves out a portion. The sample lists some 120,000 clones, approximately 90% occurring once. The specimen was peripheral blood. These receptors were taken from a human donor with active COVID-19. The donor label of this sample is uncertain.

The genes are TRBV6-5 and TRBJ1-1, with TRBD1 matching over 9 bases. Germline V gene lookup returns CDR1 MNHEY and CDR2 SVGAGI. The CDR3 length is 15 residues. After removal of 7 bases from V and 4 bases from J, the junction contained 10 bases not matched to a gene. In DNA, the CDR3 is TGTGCCAGCACCTACTCACAGGGGGCGGGCACTGAAGCTTTCTTT. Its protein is CASTYSQGAGTEAFF.

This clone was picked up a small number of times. The CDR3 sequence: CASSPRQGLVTEAFF. DNA of the CDR3: TGTGCCAGCAGCCCTCGACAGGGTCTGGTCACTGAAGCTTTCTTT. The J gene is TRBJ1-1, the V gene TRBV9, with TRBD1 identical over 7 bases. The CDR3 spans 15 residues. V was pared by 4 bases and J by 4 bases, with 10 bases of the junction left unmatched. The germline CDR1 and CDR2 sequences are SGDLS and YYNGEE. Full variable domain (remainder filled in from reference TRBV9 and TRBJ1-1): DSGVTQTPKHLITATGQRVTLRCSPRSGDLSVYWYQQSLDQGLQFLIQYYNGEERAKGNILERFSAQQFPDLHSELNLSSLELGDSALYFCASSPRQGLVTEAFFGQGTRLTVV.

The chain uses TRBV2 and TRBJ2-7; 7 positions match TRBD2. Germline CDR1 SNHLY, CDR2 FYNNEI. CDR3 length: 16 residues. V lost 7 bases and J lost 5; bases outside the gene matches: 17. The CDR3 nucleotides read TGTGCCAGCACCAAGGATAGCGCAGCGGGGCTCAACGAGCAGTACTTC. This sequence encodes CASTKDSAAGLNEQYF.

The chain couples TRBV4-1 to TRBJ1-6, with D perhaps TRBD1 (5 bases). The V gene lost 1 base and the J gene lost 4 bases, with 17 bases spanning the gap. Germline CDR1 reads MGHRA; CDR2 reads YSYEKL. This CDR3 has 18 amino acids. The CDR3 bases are TGCGCCAGCAGCCAAGGTCGGGCCAGGGCGAGTTATAATTCACCCCTCCACTTT. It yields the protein CASSQGRARASYNSPLHF.

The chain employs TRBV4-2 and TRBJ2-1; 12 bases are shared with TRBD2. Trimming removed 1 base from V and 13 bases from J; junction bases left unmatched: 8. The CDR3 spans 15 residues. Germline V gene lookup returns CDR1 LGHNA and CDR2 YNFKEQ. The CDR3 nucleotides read TGTGCCAGCAGCCAAGGGCTAGCGGGGGGGCTTAGTCAGTTCTTC. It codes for CASSQGLAGGLSQFF.

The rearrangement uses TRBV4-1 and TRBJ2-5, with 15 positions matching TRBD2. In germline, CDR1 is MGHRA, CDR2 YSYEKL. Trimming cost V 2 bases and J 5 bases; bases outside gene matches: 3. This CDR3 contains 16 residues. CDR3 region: CASSQWTSGGAETQYF. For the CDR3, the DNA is TGCGCCAGCAGCCAATGGACTAGCGGGGGGGCGGAGACCCAGTACTTC.

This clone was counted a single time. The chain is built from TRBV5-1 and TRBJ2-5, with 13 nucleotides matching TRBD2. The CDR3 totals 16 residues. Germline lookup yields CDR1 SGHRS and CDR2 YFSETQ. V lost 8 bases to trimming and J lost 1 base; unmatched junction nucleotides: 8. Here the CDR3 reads CASGTSGATFQETQYF. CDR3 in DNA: TGCGCCAGTGGGACTAGCGGGGCTACCTTCCAAGAGACCCAGTACTTC.

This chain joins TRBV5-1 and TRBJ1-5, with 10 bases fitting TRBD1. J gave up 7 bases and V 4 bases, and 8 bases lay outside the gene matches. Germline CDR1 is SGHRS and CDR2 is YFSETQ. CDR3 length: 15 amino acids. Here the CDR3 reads CASSLSGTGDQPQHF. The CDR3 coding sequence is TGCGCCAGCAGCCTTTCCGGGACAGGGGACCAGCCCCAGCATTTT. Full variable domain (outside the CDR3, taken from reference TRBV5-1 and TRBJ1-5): KAGVTQTPRYLIKTRGQQVTLSCSPISGHRSVSWYQQTPGQGLQFLFEYFSETQRNKGNFPGRFSGRQFSNSRSEMNVSTLELGDSALYLCASSLSGTGDQPQHFGDGTRLSIL.

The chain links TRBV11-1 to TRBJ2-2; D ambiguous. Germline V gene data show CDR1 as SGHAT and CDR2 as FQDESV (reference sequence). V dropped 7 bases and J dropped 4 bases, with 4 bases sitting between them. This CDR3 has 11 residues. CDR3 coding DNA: TGTGCCAGCACCATCACCGGGGAGCTGTTTTTT. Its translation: CASTITGELFF.

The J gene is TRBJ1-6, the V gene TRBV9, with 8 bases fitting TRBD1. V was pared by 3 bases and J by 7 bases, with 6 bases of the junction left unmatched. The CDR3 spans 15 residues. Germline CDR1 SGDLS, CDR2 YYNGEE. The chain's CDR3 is CASSDRQGTNSPLHF. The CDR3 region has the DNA TGTGCCAGCAGCGACCGACAGGGGACCAATTCACCCCTCCACTTT.

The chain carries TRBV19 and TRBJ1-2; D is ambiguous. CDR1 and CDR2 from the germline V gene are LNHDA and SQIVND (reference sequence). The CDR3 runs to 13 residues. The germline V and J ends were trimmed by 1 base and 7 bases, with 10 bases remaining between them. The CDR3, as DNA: TGTGCCAGTAGTATAGGTCATTTTGTTGGCTACACCTTC. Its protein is CASSIGHFVGYTF.

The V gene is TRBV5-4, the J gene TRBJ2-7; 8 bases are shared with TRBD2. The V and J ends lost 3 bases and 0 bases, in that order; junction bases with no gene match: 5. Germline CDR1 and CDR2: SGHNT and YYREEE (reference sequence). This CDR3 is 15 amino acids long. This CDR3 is CASSSYSGTSYEQYF. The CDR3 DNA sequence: TGTGCCAGCAGCTCATATAGCGGGACCTCCTACGAGCAGTACTTC.

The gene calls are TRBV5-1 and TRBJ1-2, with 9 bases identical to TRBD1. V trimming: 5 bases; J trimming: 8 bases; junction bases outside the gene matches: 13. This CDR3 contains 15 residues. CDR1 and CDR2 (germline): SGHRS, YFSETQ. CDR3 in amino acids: CASRIGDRENEGYTF. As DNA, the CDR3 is TGCGCCAGCAGGATTGGGGACAGGGAGAATGAGGGCTACACCTTC. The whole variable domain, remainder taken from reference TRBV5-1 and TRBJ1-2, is KAGVTQTPRYLIKTRGQQVTLSCSPISGHRSVSWYQQTPGQGLQFLFEYFSETQRNKGNFPGRFSGRQFSNSRSEMNVSTLELGDSALYLCASRIGDRENEGYTFGSGTRLTVV.

The CDR3 loop reads CATSDLWDRGIDEAFF. As DNA, the CDR3 is TGTGCCACCAGTGATTTGTGGGACAGGGGAATTGATGAAGCTTTCTTT. The rearrangement links TRBV24-1 to TRBJ1-1, with 10 bases matching TRBD1. Trimming removed 0 bases from V and 7 bases from J; junction bases left unmatched: 7. The CDR3 extends over 16 amino acids. Germline V gene sequence: CDR1 KGHDR, CDR2 SFDVKD.